Listed below are T cell receptor beta chains from one sample, sequenced in a study of T cell responses to AZD1222 COVID-19 vaccine. Clones were sequenced by immunoSEQ multiplex PCR, and TCRdb holds only the in-frame ones, with some missing. This repertoire shows 100,000 to 150,000 clones, 87% found once; its top ten account for roughly 1.5%. Sequenced material: peripheral blood, taken on day 0 of AZD1222 vaccination. These receptors were collected from an adult in good health. Both conserved end residues are part of each CDR3. The order of the fields is J gene, D gene, clone size, V gene, CDR3 protein, CDR3 DNA. D genes are given only for firm matches. The size field is filled for only some rows; it gives once, few, many or a size class.

j_gene: TRBJ1-2; d_gene: TRBD1; abundance: -; v_gene: TRBV19; CDR3aa: CASSMRGQRYGYTF; CDR3nt: TGTGCCAGTAGTATGAGGGGACAGCGCTATGGCTACACCTTC
j_gene: TRBJ2-2; d_gene: -; abundance: -; v_gene: TRBV7-7; CDR3aa: CASSQGQNTGELFF; CDR3nt: TGTGCCAGCAGCCAGGGACAGAACACCGGGGAGCTGTTTTTT
j_gene: TRBJ1-1; d_gene: -; abundance: -; v_gene: TRBV19; CDR3aa: CASSGMVNTEAFF; CDR3nt: TGTGCCAGTAGTGGGATGGTCAACACTGAAGCTTTCTTT
j_gene: TRBJ2-6; d_gene: -; abundance: -; v_gene: TRBV5-5; CDR3aa: CASSFGSSGANVLTF; CDR3nt: TGTGCCAGCAGCTTCGGTAGCTCTGGGGCCAACGTCCTGACTTTC
j_gene: TRBJ1-3; d_gene: -; abundance: -; v_gene: TRBV7-2; CDR3aa: CASSLVGTEGNTIYF; CDR3nt: TGTGCCAGCAGCTTAGTCGGGACGGAAGGAAACACCATATATTTT
j_gene: TRBJ1-6; d_gene: -; abundance: -; v_gene: TRBV3-1/TRBV3-2; CDR3aa: CASSRGTEYNSPLHF; CDR3nt: TGTGCCAGCAGCCGCGGGACGGAGTATAATTCACCCCTCCACTTT
j_gene: TRBJ1-6; d_gene: -; abundance: -; v_gene: TRBV27; CDR3aa: CASKTGGWTPLHF; CDR3nt: TGTGCCAGCAAGACGGGCGGTTGGACGCCCCTCCACTTT
j_gene: TRBJ2-7; d_gene: TRBD2; abundance: -; v_gene: TRBV15; CDR3aa: CATRGLAAYEQYF; CDR3nt: TGTGCCACACGGGGACTAGCGGCCTACGAGCAGTACTTC
j_gene: TRBJ2-2; d_gene: TRBD1; abundance: few; v_gene: TRBV6-5; CDR3aa: CASRPTGGRAGELFF; CDR3nt: TGTGCCAGCAGACCGACAGGGGGTAGGGCCGGGGAGCTGTTTTTT
j_gene: TRBJ2-1; d_gene: TRBD1; abundance: -; v_gene: TRBV5-8; CDR3aa: CASSLGGASYNEQFF; CDR3nt: TGTGCCAGCAGCCTAGGGGGCGCCTCCTACAATGAGCAGTTCTTC
j_gene: TRBJ2-1; d_gene: -; abundance: -; v_gene: TRBV7-9; CDR3aa: CASSDGQGNYNEQFF; CDR3nt: TGTGCCAGCTCCGACGGGCAGGGAAACTACAATGAGCAGTTCTTC
j_gene: TRBJ2-5; d_gene: -; abundance: -; v_gene: TRBV18; CDR3aa: CASSPRGGPQETQYF; CDR3nt: TGTGCCAGCTCACCGCGAGGGGGGCCTCAAGAGACCCAGTACTTC
j_gene: TRBJ2-7; d_gene: -; abundance: -; v_gene: TRBV19; CDR3aa: CASSISQIHGSSYEQYF; CDR3nt: TGTGCCAGTAGTATATCCCAGATTCACGGTAGCTCCTACGAGCAGTACTTC
j_gene: TRBJ2-3; d_gene: -; abundance: -; v_gene: TRBV29-1; CDR3aa: CSVDRGTADTQYF; CDR3nt: TGCAGCGTTGATAGGGGAACGGCAGATACGCAGTATTTT
j_gene: TRBJ2-7; d_gene: -; abundance: -; v_gene: TRBV6-5; CDR3aa: CASSRAGTDNYEQYF; CDR3nt: TGTGCCAGCAGTAGAGCCGGGACTGATAACTACGAGCAGTACTTC
j_gene: TRBJ1-1; d_gene: TRBD1; abundance: once; v_gene: TRBV5-6; CDR3aa: CASSLRYRGLVVRTEAFF; CDR3nt: TGTGCCAGCAGCTTGCGGTACAGGGGCTTGGTCGTCCGCACTGAAGCTTTCTTT
j_gene: TRBJ2-2; d_gene: -; abundance: few; v_gene: TRBV7-7; CDR3aa: CASSRQGGLTGELFF; CDR3nt: TGTGCCAGCAGTCGACAGGGAGGCTTAACCGGGGAGCTGTTTTTT
j_gene: TRBJ2-5; d_gene: -; abundance: -; v_gene: TRBV6-4; CDR3aa: CASSGTVGETQYF; CDR3nt: TGTGCCAGCAGTGGGACAGTGGGGGAGACCCAGTACTTC
j_gene: TRBJ1-2; d_gene: -; abundance: -; v_gene: TRBV28; CDR3aa: CASSSPGGGVYGYTF; CDR3nt: TGTGCCAGCAGTTCCCCTGGCGGCGGGGTATATGGCTACACCTTC
j_gene: TRBJ1-5; d_gene: -; abundance: once; v_gene: TRBV9; CDR3aa: CASSPSPGGNQPQHF; CDR3nt: TGTGCCAGCAGCCCGTCTCCGGGTGGGAATCAGCCCCAGCATTTT
j_gene: TRBJ2-1; d_gene: -; abundance: -; v_gene: TRBV9; CDR3aa: CASSGIEQFF; CDR3nt: TGTGCCAGCAGCGGGATTGAGCAGTTCTTC
j_gene: TRBJ2-7; d_gene: TRBD1; abundance: -; v_gene: TRBV15; CDR3aa: CATSRARTGSSGEQYF; CDR3nt: TGTGCCACCAGCAGAGCGAGGACAGGATCCTCGGGCGAGCAGTACTTC
j_gene: TRBJ1-5; d_gene: -; abundance: -; v_gene: TRBV2; CDR3aa: CASSEVGAGTQPQHF; CDR3nt: TGTGCCAGCAGTGAAGTCGGGGCGGGCACTCAGCCCCAGCATTTT
j_gene: TRBJ2-3; d_gene: -; abundance: -; v_gene: TRBV19; CDR3aa: CASSPLGSGGGTDTQYF; CDR3nt: TGTGCCAGTAGTCCCCTGGGGAGTGGGGGAGGCACAGATACGCAGTATTTT